The clone carrying this T cell receptor (beta chain) was recorded once. The entry originates in a study of lymphopenia after photon versus proton radiotherapy. This CDR3 comprises 13 residues. Looked up from germline, CDR1 is SGDLS and CDR2 is YYNGEE. V was pared by 4 bases and J by 7 bases, with 6 bases of the junction left unmatched. Some clones are missing from TCRdb's copy, which holds only in-frame ones; the method was immunoSEQ multiplex PCR. The sample lists over 25,000 clones; roughly 87% were seen once. The clonotype was recovered from a woman aged 55-70 years with cholangiocarcinoma. Some clones in this sample may be carry-over from other donors' samples. The material was peripheral blood, obtained from a patient treated with proton-based radiotherapy. This rearrangement joins TRBV9 to TRBJ2-5; 8 bases align to TRBD2. The CDR3, as DNA: TGTGCCAGCAGCTCCATCCTAGCGGGGACCCAGTACTTC. Its protein is CASSSILAGTQYF.